What follows are 7 T cell receptor beta chains derived from one specimen sequenced in a study of blood T cell repertoires in COVID-19. Libraries were prepared by immunoSEQ multiplex PCR; TCRdb keeps only in-frame clonotypes and omits some of them. The top ten clones hold about 2.1% of a sample with fewer than 350,000 clones, roughly 93% of them seen once. The sample consisted of PBMCs or T cells enriched from blood (not recorded which). Receptors were obtained from a woman aged 40 to 50 with acute COVID-19.

The CDR3: CASTGLAGGIYEQYF. The CDR3 nucleotides are TGTGCCAGCACCGGACTAGCGGGGGGGATCTACGAGCAGTACTTC. This chain links TRBV6-5 with TRBJ2-7; 15 nucleotides match TRBD2. This CDR3 region has 15 residues. The germline V gene encodes CDR1 MNHEY and CDR2 SVGAGI. J was trimmed by 3 bases and V by 7 bases; bases with no gene match: 4.

The rearrangement links TRBV25-1 to TRBJ1-3, with 9 bases matching TRBD1. Germline V gives CDR1 MGHDK, CDR2 SYGVNS. The CDR3 length is 15 residues. V was pared by 4 bases and J by 7 bases, with 8 bases of the junction left unmatched. This chain's CDR3 is CASSANDRGRNTIYF. CDR3 nucleotides: TGTGCCAGCAGTGCCAATGACAGGGGGAGGAACACCATATATTTT.

V is TRBV27 and J is TRBJ2-7; 9 bases line up with TRBD1. The V gene's germline CDR1 is MNHEY and CDR2 SMNVEV (reference sequence). CDR3 length equals 14 residues. The V gene end was trimmed by 4 bases and the J gene end by 5 bases; junction bases not matched to a gene: 6. CDR3 sequence (DNA): TGTGCCAGCAGTTCCCGGGACAGGGACCACGAGCAGTACTTC. This codes for CASSSRDRDHEQYF.

The chain combines TRBV5-1 with TRBJ1-1, with 7 bases matching TRBD1. The germline gives CDR1 SGHRS, CDR2 YFSETQ. The CDR3 runs to 15 residues. V was pared by 3 bases and J by 1 base, with 6 bases of the junction left unmatched. The CDR3 DNA is TGCGCCAGCAGCTCCGGACAGGTGAAGAACACTGAAGCTTTCTTT. Protein sequence: CASSSGQVKNTEAFF.

There are a few counts of this clone. This chain uses TRBV5-5 with TRBJ2-3, with TRBD2 matching over 9 bases. Germline CDR1 SGHKS, CDR2 YYEKEE (reference sequence). The CDR3 sequence is 15 residues long. Trimming cost V 0 bases and J 3 bases; bases outside gene matches: 2. In DNA form, the CDR3 reads TGTGCCAGCAGCTTGGGCGGGAGGGAAACAGATACGCAGTATTTT. This encodes CASSLGGRETDTQYF.

V gene TRBV2 combines with J gene TRBJ1-5, with D tentatively TRBD1 (6 bases). V dropped 8 bases and J dropped 0 bases, with 14 bases sitting between them. Germline CDR1 and CDR2: SNHLY and FYNNEI. The CDR3 has 15 amino acids. CDR3 coding DNA: TGTGCCAGCTCCTCGACAGGATTTAGCAATCAGCCCCAGCATTTT. Translating it yields CASSSTGFSNQPQHF.

The chain couples TRBV4-3 to TRBJ1-5; D not resolved. This CDR3 is 16 amino acids long. Germline assignment: CDR1 LGHNA and CDR2 YSLEER. The germline V and J ends were trimmed by 0 bases and 0 bases, with 9 bases remaining between them. CDR3 DNA sequence: TGCGCCAGCAGCCAAGATTTAGCAATTAGCAATCAGCCCCAGCATTTT. Translation gives CASSQDLAISNQPQHF.